Below, 15 T cell receptor beta chains from the same sample are listed, as sequenced in a study of prognosis after radiotherapy for stage I lung cancer. Two-round multiplex PCR amplified TCR beta CDR3 from genomic DNA. First-round PCR, the initial amplification, used primers specific to each TRBV and TRBJ gene. TCRdb used MiXCR to reprocess the multiplex PCR reads, holding one entry per CDR3 protein. Of some 39,000 distinct CDR3 sequences in the sample, about 24% are singletons; the top ten hold less than 30%. The input for sequencing was PBMCs, taken before or after stereotactic body radiation therapy (not recorded which). Receptor source: a donor aged 50 or older with non-small cell lung cancer.

In this sample, this clonotype turned up many times. V gene TRBV18 combines with J gene TRBJ2-1; 8 nucleotides align to TRBD2. V lost 0 bases, J lost 7 bases, and 11 bases stayed unmatched. Germline V gene lookup returns CDR1 KGHSH and CDR2 LQKENI. This CDR3 region has 17 residues. The CDR3 DNA sequence: TGTGCCAGCTCACCACCAGTCGGGGGGGCCCATGAGAATGAGCAGTTCTTC. Amino acid sequence: CASSPPVGGAHENEQFF.

This clonotype was recorded at least ten times. This chain links TRBV19 with TRBJ2-3; no definite D call. The CDR3 runs to 12 residues. Trimming stripped 8 bases from V and 3 bases from J, with 9 bases between. Germline values: CDR1 LNHDA, CDR2 SQIVND (reference sequence). The CDR3 reads CASRTRTDTQYF. For the CDR3, the DNA is TGTGCCAGTCGAACAAGAACAGATACGCAGTATTTT.

This chain joins TRBV6-9 and TRBJ2-2, with 7 positions matching TRBD1. This CDR3 is 18 amino acids long. V gave up 3 bases and J gave up 10 bases; unmatched junction bases: 20. Germline lookup yields CDR1 MNHGY and CDR2 SVAAGI. As DNA, the CDR3 is TGTGCCAGCAGTTACGCCCTAAGACAGGGATTTAACACCTTGGAGCTGTTTTTT. Encoded protein: CASSYALRQGFNTLELFF.

This clonotype was recorded at least ten times. V is TRBV28 and J is TRBJ1-5; 10 nucleotides agree with TRBD1. Germline assignment: CDR1 MDHEN and CDR2 SYDVKM. This CDR3 region has 17 residues. Germline trimming cut 8 bases from V and 2 bases from J; bases unmatched to any gene: 12. This CDR3 reads CASGRTTGGAGNQPQHF. CDR3 sequence (DNA): TGTGCCAGCGGACGTACGACAGGGGGCGCGGGCAATCAGCCCCAGCATTTT.

Ten or more counts support this clonotype. The chain recombines TRBV14 with TRBJ1-6; D not certain. V lost 0 bases and J 7 bases, leaving 4 bases between the germline ends. From germline, CDR1 is SGHDN and CDR2 FVKESK. The CDR3 has 13 residues. Here the CDR3 reads CASSQDWNSPLHF. CDR3 DNA: TGTGCCAGCAGCCAAGATTGGAATTCACCCCTCCACTTT. The variable domain in full, completed from reference TRBV14 and TRBJ1-6, reads EAGVTQFPSHSVIEKGQTVTLRCDPISGHDNLYWYRRVMGKEIKFLLHFVKESKQDESGMPNNRFLAERTGGTYSTLKVQPAELEDSGVYFCASSQDWNSPLHFGNGTRLTVT.

This clonotype was detected ten times or more. The chain couples TRBV6-1 to TRBJ2-5; D is possibly TRBD1 (6 bases). V lost 4 bases, J lost 5 bases, and 17 bases lay in between. From germline, CDR1 is MNHNS and CDR2 SASEGT. The CDR3 covers 15 residues. The CDR3 protein is CASSGSLARGETQYF. CDR3 coding DNA: TGTGCCAGCAGTGGTTCGCTAGCTAGGGGGGAGACCCAGTACTTC.

V gene TRBV20-1 combines with J gene TRBJ1-5, with D tentatively TRBD2 (5 bases). The DNA matches TRBJ2-3 better at its end, which makes the J call doubtful. CDR1 and CDR2 (germline): DFQATT, SNEGSKA (reference sequence). This CDR3 is 16 amino acids long. The chain's CDR3 is CSAARGGRALGQPQYF. CDR3 in DNA: TGCAGTGCAGCCCGCGGAGGCCGCGCCTTAGGGCAGCCCCAGTATTTT.

This clonotype was counted many times. The chain uses TRBV20-1 and TRBJ2-4, with a possible D match to TRBD1 (5 bases). The CDR3 sequence is 13 residues long. Between the trimmed V and J ends, which lost 5 bases and 1 base, there was a span of 9 bases. From germline, CDR1 is DFQATT and CDR2 SNEGSKA (reference sequence). CDR3 nucleotides: TGCAGTGCTCCAGGGTCGGCCAAAAACATTCAGTACTTC. It encodes CSAPGSAKNIQYF.

This clonotype was seen many times. The chain carries TRBV20-1 and TRBJ2-3; TRBD2 might be the D (6 bases). This CDR3 has 16 residues. V was pared by 6 bases and J by 6 bases, with 25 bases between. Germline CDR1 DFQATT, CDR2 SNEGSKA (reference sequence). In DNA form, the CDR3 reads TGCAGTGCCACGCTCGGGACTGCAAAATCGGCGGATACGCAGTATTTT. Translated: CSATLGTAKSADTQYF.

This clonotype showed up many times. This chain uses TRBV11-2 with TRBJ2-7, with 7 bases fitting TRBD2. The CDR3 has 15 residues. V shed 5 bases and J 4 bases; nucleotides not matched to a gene: 11. Germline V gives CDR1 SGHAT, CDR2 FQNNGV. The CDR3 spells CASSPSGAGPYEQYF. The CDR3, as DNA: TGTGCCAGCAGCCCCAGCGGGGCGGGTCCTTACGAGCAGTACTTC. Full variable domain (remainder filled in from reference TRBV11-2 and TRBJ2-7): EAGVAQSPRYKIIEKRQSVAFWCNPISGHATLYWYQQILGQGPKLLIQFQNNGVVDDSQLPKDRFSAERLKGVDSTLKIQPAKLEDSAVYLCASSPSGAGPYEQYFGPGTRLTVT.

At least ten counts were recorded for this clonotype. The V gene is TRBV3-1, the J gene TRBJ1-1, with 10 bases matching TRBD1. The CDR3 consists of 16 residues. Trimming at V came to 4 bases and at J to 3 bases, leaving 8 bases not matched to a gene. Germline V lookup: CDR1 LGHDT, CDR2 YNNKEL (reference sequence). CDR3 sequence (DNA): TGTGCCAGCAGCCCTGCTGACAGGGGGCGGGACACTGAAGCTTTCTTT. Protein sequence: CASSPADRGRDTEAFF.

In regard to this clonotype: The conserved phenylalanine or tryptophan normally closing the CDR3 is absent here, so this likely arose from a read error. The chain has TRBV5-1 and TRBJ2-2, with D possibly TRBD1 on 5 matching bases. Deletions cut 0 bases from V and 3 bases from J, with 12 bases between. The germline V gene has CDR1 SGHRS and CDR2 YFSETQ. The CDR3 has 16 amino acids. CDR3 DNA sequence: TGCGCCAGCAGCTTGGCGTCAGGGCTTGACACCGGGGAGCTGTTTTCT. It yields the protein CASSLASGLDTGELFS.

This clonotype was detected many times. J is TRBJ2-3 and V is TRBV5-1, with 7 bases identical to TRBD2. The CDR3 has 14 residues. Germline V gene data show CDR1 as SGHRS and CDR2 as YFSETQ. Trimming at V came to 2 bases and at J to 3 bases, leaving 3 bases not matched to a gene. CDR3 DNA: TGCGCCAGCAGCTTCGTAGCGGGTACAGATACGCAGTATTTT. It codes for CASSFVAGTDTQYF.

In its sample, this clonotype was seen many times. V usage is TRBV20-1 and J usage is TRBJ2-1; D ambiguous. The V end lost 1 base, the J end lost 0 bases, and 13 bases lay between the germline ends. The length of the CDR3 is 16 residues. CDR1 and CDR2 from the germline V gene are DFQATT and SNEGSKA (reference sequence). DNA of the CDR3: TGCAGTGCTAGAGCGGTCCTTGGCGGCTCCTACAATGAGCAGTTCTTC. Amino acid sequence: CSARAVLGGSYNEQFF.

The chain joins TRBV20-1 to TRBJ1-1; a weak D match, TRBD1 (5 bases). Per the germline V gene, CDR1 is DFQATT and CDR2 is SNEGSKA (reference sequence). The CDR3 totals 13 residues. Trimming removed 7 bases at V and 1 base at J, with 13 bases between. The CDR3 loop is CSERRGQNTEAFF. CDR3 nucleotides: TGCAGTGAACGGAGAGGACAGAACACTGAAGCTTTCTTT.